This TCR beta chain derives from a study of OX40 agonist ivuxolimab in advanced cancers. Looking at the study overall: Ivuxolimab is an agonistic anti-OX40 (CD134) antibody, and patients were treated with it.

This clone appeared a single time. The antigen remains unidentified. Libraries were prepared by immunoSEQ multiplex PCR; TCRdb keeps only in-frame clonotypes and omits some of them. The sample includes around 46,000 clones, around 89% of them seen just once. Study outcomes and limitations: On average, CD8+ T cells had more expanded clones than CD4+.

Germline loops: CDR1 SGHTA, CDR2 FQGNSA. V lost 5 bases and J lost 2, with 13 bases in between. The CDR3 length is 14 residues. This sequence joins TRBV7-2 and TRBJ2-7, with D maybe TRBD2 (5 bases). The TCR comes from an adult with an advanced solid tumor such as melanoma, head and neck, liver or kidney cancer. Sequencing was performed on CD4+ or CD8+ T cells sorted from blood, taken in a trial of the OX40 agonist ivuxolimab. The CDR3 DNA reads TGTGCCAGCAGCCTAGAGGGTGATACCTACGAGCAGTACTTC. Translating gives CASSLEGDTYEQYF.